The subject of this entry is one T cell receptor beta chain. This entry comes from a study of blood T cell repertoires in COVID-19. The overall study: Samples of COVID-19 (acute and convalescent) were obtained from the United States, Italy and Spain. From T cells, B-cell-depleted T cells, or PBMCs came the material, which was cDNA or gDNA.

Per the original methods: Reference gene primer amplification gave nucleated cell count estimates. Some clones are missing from TCRdb's copy, which holds only in-frame ones; the method was immunoSEQ multiplex PCR. That table furnishes V, J and clone size, whereas the DNA furnished D and trimming. The sample lists approximately 150,000 clones, approximately 89% occurring once. Germline CDR1 MNHNY, CDR2 SVGAGI (reference sequence). This CDR3 comprises 13 residues. The V end lost 10 bases, the J end lost 2 bases, and 9 bases lay between the germline ends. The sequence was collected from a human donor in a cohort sampled during active COVID-19. The chain combines TRBV6-6 with TRBJ2-6; D is possibly TRBD1 (6 bases). Sample: peripheral blood. The CDR3 spells CATRQAGANVLTF. The CDR3 bases are TGTGCCACCCGACAGGCTGGGGCCAACGTCCTGACTTTC.